Sequencing of this T cell receptor (beta chain) was carried out in a study of blood T cell repertoires in COVID-19 (TCRdb year 2020). Study-wide context: Samples from collaborators originated in the United States, Italy and Spain and spanned both the acute and convalescent phases of COVID-19. The prospective study material was composed of cDNA or gDNA derived from T cells, B-cell-depleted T cells, or PBMCs. Deeply sampled blood TCRbeta repertoires from subjects exposed to, actively infected with, or recovered from COVID-19 were included in the dataset. A freely available public database, intended as a resource for researchers studying the immune response to SARS-CoV-2, is where the repertoires were released. Samples came from the ongoing ImmuneRACE study (first 160 participants) plus 1,254 subjects from 6 global collaborators. Sample metadata almost always included a de-identified subject ID, COVID-19 status, age in years and sex. Where HLA class I and class II types were available, the types were taken from metadata supplied by the sample provider, not from assay-based typing.

The immunoSEQ Assay, a bias-controlled multiplex PCR, was used to amplify TCRbeta CDR3 regions from genomic DNA. In the paper's pipeline: Within the assay, amplification of reference gene primers was used to estimate how many nucleated cells each sample contained. To quantify the absolute abundance of each unique TCRbeta CDR3 rearrangement, sequence reads were collapsed and filtered. For each sample, productive Simpson clonality was calculated as the square root of Simpson's diversity index over productive rearrangements. This immuneACCESS table, as held by TCRdb, lists in-frame sequences with V and J called but not all clones. Of the missing ones, under half trace to an unresolved V gene in checked studies; the others have no known cause. Clone size and the V and J calls come from that table; the DNA yielded D and trimming. The sample table contains approximately 210,000 clones; only one count was recorded for roughly 81% of them. 7.6% of the sample is in the top ten clones.

Trimming at the junction amounts to 5 bases on V and 7 bases on J, and the germline ends lie 20 bases apart. From the cysteine through the phenylalanine, the CDR3 covers 15 amino acids. Solely the CDR3 DNA is kept, with 45 bases framed from the first base. CDR1 SGHTA and CDR2 FQGNSA are derived from the germline V gene. What the work shows at the level of the full study, not this receptor alone: The quantity of clinical and demographic metadata differed by source and by participant and was supplied without curation.

Remarks on this clone: No antigen is known for it. The record has no base qualities; no much larger clone is one base away.

The collaborating institutions used their own protocols to collect whole blood in K2EDTA tubes. For TCRbeta analysis, collaborator samples were shipped as frozen whole blood, as isolated PBMCs, or as DNA extracted from either sample type. Rearrangement joined TRBV7-2 to TRBJ1-1; matching of 6 bases hints at TRBD1 as the D gene. Sequencing was done on a sample of peripheral blood. The receptor was derived from a woman aged 50 to 60 with active or convalescent COVID-19. The bases are TGTGCCAGCAGCCCCGGGATCAGGGGTGGCGGTGAAGCTTTCTTT. Its protein is CASSPGIRGGGEAFF.